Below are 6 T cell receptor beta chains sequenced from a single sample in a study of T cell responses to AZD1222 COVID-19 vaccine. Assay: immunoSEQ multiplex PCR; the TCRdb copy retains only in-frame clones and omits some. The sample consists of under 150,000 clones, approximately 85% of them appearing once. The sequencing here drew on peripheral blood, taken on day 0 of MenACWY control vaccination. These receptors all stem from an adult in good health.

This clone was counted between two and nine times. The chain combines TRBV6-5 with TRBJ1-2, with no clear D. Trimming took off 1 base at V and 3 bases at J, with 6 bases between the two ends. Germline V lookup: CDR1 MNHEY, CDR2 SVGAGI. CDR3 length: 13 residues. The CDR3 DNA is TGTGCCAGCAGTTACTGGGTAGACTATGGCTACACCTTC. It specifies CASSYWVDYGYTF.

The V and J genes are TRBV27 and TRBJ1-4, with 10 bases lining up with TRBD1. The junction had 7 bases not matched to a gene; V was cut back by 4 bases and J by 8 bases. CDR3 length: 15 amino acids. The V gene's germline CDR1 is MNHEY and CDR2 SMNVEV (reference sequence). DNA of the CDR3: TGTGCCAGCAGTTCCCCCGGGACAGGGGACGAAAAACTGTTTTTT. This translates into CASSSPGTGDEKLFF.

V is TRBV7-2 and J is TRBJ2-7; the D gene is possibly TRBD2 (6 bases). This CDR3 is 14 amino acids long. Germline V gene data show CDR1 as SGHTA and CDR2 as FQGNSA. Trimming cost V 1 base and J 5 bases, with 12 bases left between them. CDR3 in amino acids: CASSLGPSANEQYF. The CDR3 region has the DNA TGTGCCAGCAGCTTAGGGCCTAGCGCTAACGAGCAGTACTTC.

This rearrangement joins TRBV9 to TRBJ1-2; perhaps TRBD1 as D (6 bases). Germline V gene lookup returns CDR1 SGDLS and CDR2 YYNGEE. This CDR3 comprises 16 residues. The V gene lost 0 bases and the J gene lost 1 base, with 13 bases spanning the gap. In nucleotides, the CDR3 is TGTGCCAGCAGCGTAGGGGCAGGGGAGGGTAACTATGGCTACACCTTC. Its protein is CASSVGAGEGNYGYTF.

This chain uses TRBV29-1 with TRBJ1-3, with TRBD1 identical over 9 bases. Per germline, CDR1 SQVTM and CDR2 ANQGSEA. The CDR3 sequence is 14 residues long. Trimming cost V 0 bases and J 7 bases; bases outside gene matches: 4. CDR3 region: CSVEDYGQGNTIYF. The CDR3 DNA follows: TGCAGCGTTGAAGATTATGGACAGGGGAACACCATATATTTT.

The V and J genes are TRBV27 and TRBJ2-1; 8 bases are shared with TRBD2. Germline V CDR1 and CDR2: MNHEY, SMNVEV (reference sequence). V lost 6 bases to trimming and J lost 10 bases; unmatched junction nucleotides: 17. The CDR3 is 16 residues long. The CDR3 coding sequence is TGTGCCAGCAGGGTCCTATCGGGACTAGGCCGAACGGAGCAGTTCTTC. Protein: CASRVLSGLGRTEQFF.